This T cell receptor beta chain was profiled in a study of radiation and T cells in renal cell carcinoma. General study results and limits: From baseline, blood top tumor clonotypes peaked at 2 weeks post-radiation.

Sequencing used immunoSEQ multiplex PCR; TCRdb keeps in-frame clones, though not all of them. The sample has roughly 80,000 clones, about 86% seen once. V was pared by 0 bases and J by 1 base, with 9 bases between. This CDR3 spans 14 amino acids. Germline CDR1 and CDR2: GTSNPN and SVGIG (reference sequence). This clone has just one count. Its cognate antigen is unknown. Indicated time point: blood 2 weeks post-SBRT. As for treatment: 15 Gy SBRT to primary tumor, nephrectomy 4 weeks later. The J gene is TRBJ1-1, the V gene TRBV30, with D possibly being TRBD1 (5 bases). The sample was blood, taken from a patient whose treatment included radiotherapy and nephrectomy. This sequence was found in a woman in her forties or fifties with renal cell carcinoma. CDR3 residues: CAWSVGGSNTEAFF. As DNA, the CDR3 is TGTGCCTGGAGTGTGGGGGGATCGAACACTGAAGCTTTCTTT.